The clone carrying this T cell receptor (beta chain) appeared many times. Its antigen remains unknown. This sample was taken from a study of spatial heterogeneity in lung cancer. Study details: Alpha-chain sequences were consistently detected in smaller numbers than beta-chain sequences.

Documented time point: sample taken at primary tumor resection. TCRs were sequenced from unsorted whole RNA of tumor, nontumor lung or PBMC. One entry per CDR3 protein, called by TCRdb with MiXCR from the 5' RACE reads. The data hold about 53,000 distinct CDR3 sequences, with about 7% observed a single time. General study findings and limits: Resection saw ubiquitous expanded tumor TCRs appear in blood more than follow-up did.

This receptor was identified in a female donor with early-stage non-small cell lung cancer. The sequences come from PBMCs, collected at surgery.

CDR3 region: CASSVATGDTQYF. The DNA of the CDR3 is TGTGCCAGCAGCGTAGCTACGGGAGATACGCAGTATTTT. This chain uses TRBV9 with TRBJ2-3; D is ambiguous. This CDR3 is 13 amino acids long. Per germline, CDR1 SGDLS and CDR2 YYNGEE. Trimming cost V 0 bases and J 5 bases, with 7 bases left between them.